This TCR beta chain was identified during a study of blood T cell repertoires in COVID-19. About the study: Acute and convalescent COVID-19 samples came from the United States, Italy and Spain. PBMCs, B-cell-depleted T cells, or T cells provided the cDNA or gDNA that made up the material.

V lost 4 bases to trimming and J lost 8 bases, with 17 bases between them. The CDR3 is 14 amino acids. Germline CDR1 reads SEHNR; CDR2 reads FQNEAQ (reference sequence). In the original workflow: Estimated nucleated cell counts came from reference gene primer amplification. Only in-frame clones appear in the TCRdb table, and some are missing; sequencing was by immunoSEQ multiplex PCR. V and J calls and clone size are given by that table; D and trimming were obtained from the DNA. Of 150,000 to 200,000 clones listed, approximately 90% were seen once; the top ten hold approximately 2%. This chain joins TRBV7-9 and TRBJ1-2; D gene unclear. The origin of this receptor is a man in his late teens or twenties who had recovered from COVID-19. The sequenced material came from peripheral blood. The CDR3 sequence is CASSYLRRDDGYTF. In DNA, the CDR3 is TGTGCCAGCAGCTATTTAAGGAGAGATGACGGCTACACCTTC.